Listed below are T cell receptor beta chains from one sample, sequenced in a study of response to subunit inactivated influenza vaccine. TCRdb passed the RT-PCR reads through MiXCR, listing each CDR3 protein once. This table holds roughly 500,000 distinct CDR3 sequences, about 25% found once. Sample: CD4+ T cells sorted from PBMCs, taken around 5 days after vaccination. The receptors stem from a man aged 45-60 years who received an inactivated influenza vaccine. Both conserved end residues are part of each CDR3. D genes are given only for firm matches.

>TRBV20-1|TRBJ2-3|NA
CSGTLDTQYF
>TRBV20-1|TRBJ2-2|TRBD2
CSASPGLVRAGELFF
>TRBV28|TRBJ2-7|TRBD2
CASSFLREGSYEQYF
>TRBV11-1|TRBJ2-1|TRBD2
CASSPRGASGRASYNEQFF
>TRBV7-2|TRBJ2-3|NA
CASSLVFGGITDTQYF
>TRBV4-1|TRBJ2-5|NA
CASSQDIQGGVATQYF
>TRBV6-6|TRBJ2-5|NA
CASSRPGEETQYF
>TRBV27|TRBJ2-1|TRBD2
CASKVGHPLLASSSYNEQFF
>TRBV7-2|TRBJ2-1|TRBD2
CASSLSGRSYNEQFF
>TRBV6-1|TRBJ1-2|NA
CASSEALRPTFGGGYTF
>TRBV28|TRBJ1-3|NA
CASSFLRGLSGNTIYF
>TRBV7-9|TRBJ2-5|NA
CAMNSPNQETQYF
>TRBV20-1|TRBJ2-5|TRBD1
CSAGRDRGRETQYF
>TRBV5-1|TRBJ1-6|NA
CASSLTGSGVSYNSPLHF
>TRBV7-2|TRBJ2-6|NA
CASSLAPLTGRTVLTF
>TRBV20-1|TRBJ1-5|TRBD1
CSARETGGGQPQHF
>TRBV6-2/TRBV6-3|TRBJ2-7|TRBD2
CASSHLAGVYEQYF
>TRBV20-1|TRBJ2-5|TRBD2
CSPRGDIAVKTQYF
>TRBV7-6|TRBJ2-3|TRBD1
CASSVTGGKDTQYF
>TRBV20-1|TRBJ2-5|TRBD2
CSARRTGGGGAHQTQYF
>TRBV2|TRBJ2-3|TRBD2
CASRLIAGADTQYF
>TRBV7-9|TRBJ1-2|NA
CASSSSPGVSGYTF
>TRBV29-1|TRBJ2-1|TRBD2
CSVILAGGDNEQFF
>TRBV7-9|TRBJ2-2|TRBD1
CASSSGQGAFTGELFF
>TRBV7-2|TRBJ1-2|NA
CASSSGDTFYGYTF
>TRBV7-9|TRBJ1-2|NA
CASSDGGPSGYTF
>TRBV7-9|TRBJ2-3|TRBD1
CASSRDSQDTQYF
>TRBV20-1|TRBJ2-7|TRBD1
CSARDLDRTYEQYF
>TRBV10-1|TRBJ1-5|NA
CASSAGQSNQPQHF
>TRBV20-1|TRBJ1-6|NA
CSSPSGSDSPLHF
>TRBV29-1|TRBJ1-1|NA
CSVAWDPNTEAFF
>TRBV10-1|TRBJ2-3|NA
CASSEGGGADTQYF
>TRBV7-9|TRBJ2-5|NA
CASSGIFREETQYF
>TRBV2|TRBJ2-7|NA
CASSVTVEQYF
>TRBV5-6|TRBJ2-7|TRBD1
CASSRDRTYEQYF
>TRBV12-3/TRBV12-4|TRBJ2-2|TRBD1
CASTLQGNPGELFF
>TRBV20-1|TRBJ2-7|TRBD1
CSASLGTGGLEQYF